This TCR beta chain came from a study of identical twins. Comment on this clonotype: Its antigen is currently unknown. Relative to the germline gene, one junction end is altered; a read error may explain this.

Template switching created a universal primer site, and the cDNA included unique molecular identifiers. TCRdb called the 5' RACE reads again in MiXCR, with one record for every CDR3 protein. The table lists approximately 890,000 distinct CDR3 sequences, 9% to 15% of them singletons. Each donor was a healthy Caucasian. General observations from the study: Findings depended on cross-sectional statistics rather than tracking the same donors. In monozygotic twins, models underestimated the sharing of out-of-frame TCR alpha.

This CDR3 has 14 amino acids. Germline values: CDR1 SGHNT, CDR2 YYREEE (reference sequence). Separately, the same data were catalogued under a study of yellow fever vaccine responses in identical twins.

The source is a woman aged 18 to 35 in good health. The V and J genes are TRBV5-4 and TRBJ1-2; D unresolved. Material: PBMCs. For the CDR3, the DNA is TGTGCCAGCACCTTGGCCGGAGGGTCGGGTGGCTACACCTTC. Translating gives CASTLAGGSGGYTF.